The T cell receptor beta chain described here comes from a study of blood T cell repertoires in COVID-19. Across the study: Some COVID-19 samples were acute and others convalescent; all came from the United States, Italy and Spain. Nucleic acid was either cDNA or gDNA, and it came from T cells, B-cell-depleted T cells, or PBMCs.

Authors' processing steps: Estimated nucleated cell counts came from reference gene primer amplification. Sequencing was performed with immunoSEQ multiplex PCR; in TCRdb, only in-frame clones are kept and a portion is missing. The DNA gave D and trimming, while V, J and clone size come from that table. In the table there are more than 85,000 clones, 75% to 85% of which are singletons. This CDR3 is built from 15 residues. The V and J ends lost 4 bases and 1 base respectively, with 14 bases between them. Germline V gene data show CDR1 as SGHDT and CDR2 as YYEEEE. This chain connects TRBV5-6 to TRBJ2-5; D remains ambiguous. This receptor was obtained from a woman aged 55-69 years with acute or convalescent COVID-19. The sequencing sample was made of peripheral blood. This chain's CDR3 is CASSHEPVAQETQYF. The CDR3 DNA reads as TGTGCCAGCAGCCACGAACCAGTAGCCCAAGAGACCCAGTACTTC.